A selection of T cell receptor beta chains follows, all from one sample in a study of shared clonotypes between healthy human individuals. Repertoires were generated with immunoSEQ multiplex PCR, while TCRdb's copy carries only in-frame clones and drops some. The data contain about a million clones, about 75% of them seen just once; the ten biggest clones take up 1.4%. Material for sequencing was memory CD4+ T cells sorted from blood. The receptors here all came from a man between 18 and 29 years old in good health. CDR3s include the opening cysteine and the closing phenylalanine or tryptophan. D genes are given only for firm matches. Size values are once, few and many counts, or a class for expanded clones, and some rows have none.

d_gene	v_gene	j_gene	abundance	CDR3aa	CDR3nt
-	TRBV6-1	TRBJ1-5	-	CASSESGVSQPQHF	TGTGCCAGCAGTGAATCGGGGGTCAGTCAGCCCCAGCATTTT
TRBD1	TRBV19	TRBJ2-1	-	CASQGTGYNEQFF	TGTGCCAGCCAGGGGACAGGGTACAATGAGCAGTTCTTC
TRBD2	TRBV5-1	TRBJ2-5	-	CASSLGTNAGVQETQYF	TGCGCCAGCAGCTTGGGCACTAACGCGGGGGTCCAAGAGACCCAGTACTTC
-	TRBV5-1	TRBJ2-7	-	CASSLGGWEQYF	TGCGCCAGCAGCTTGGGAGGCTGGGAGCAGTACTTC
TRBD1	TRBV29-1	TRBJ2-2	-	CSVLQGYTGELFF	TGCAGCGTCCTACAGGGGTACACCGGGGAGCTGTTTTTT
-	TRBV5-1	TRBJ1-4	once	CASTPGRGTTNEKLFF	TGCGCCAGCACCCCCGGAAGGGGCACAACTAATGAAAAACTGTTTTTT
TRBD2	TRBV5-4	TRBJ2-7	-	CASSLRLAGVSNEQYF	TGTGCCAGCAGCTTGAGACTAGCGGGAGTAAGTAACGAGCAGTACTTC
-	TRBV7-9	TRBJ1-2	-	CASSPKVGYTF	TGTGCCAGCAGCCCAAAGGTTGGCTACACCTTC
-	TRBV6-1	TRBJ1-1	-	CASRTPYTEAFF	TGTGCCAGCAGGACCCCGTACACTGAAGCTTTCTTT
-	TRBV5-1	TRBJ2-5	-	CASSPSGGRETQYF	TGCGCCAGCAGCCCTTCTGGCGGTAGAGAGACCCAGTACTTC
TRBD2	TRBV4-3	TRBJ2-1	-	CASSQEVWTSGRGPNEQFF	TGCGCCAGCAGCCAAGAGGTTTGGACTAGCGGGAGGGGTCCCAATGAGCAGTTCTTC
-	TRBV19	TRBJ2-1	-	CASSIDPSSQQFF	TGTGCCAGTAGTATAGATCCGAGTAGTCAGCAGTTCTTC
-	TRBV23-1	TRBJ2-7	once	CASAPGEQYF	TGCGCCAGCGCCCCAGGGGAGCAGTACTTC
-	TRBV7-2	TRBJ1-4	-	CASSPRPGGEKLFF	TGTGCCAGCAGCCCTCGACCCGGAGGGGAAAAACTGTTTTTT
-	TRBV11-2	TRBJ1-2	-	CASSLIDQYYGYTF	TGTGCCAGCAGCTTAATAGACCAATACTATGGCTACACCTTC
-	TRBV11-2	TRBJ1-6	-	CASRRDPVSNSPLHF	TGTGCCAGCAGGAGGGACCCCGTTTCTAATTCACCCCTCCACTTT
-	TRBV7-9	TRBJ1-2	-	CASSLANGAPGDGYTF	TGTGCCAGCAGCTTAGCGAACGGGGCGCCGGGGGATGGCTACACCTTC
-	TRBV6-1	TRBJ2-1	-	CASNKNPGNEQFF	TGTGCCAGCAACAAAAACCCGGGAAATGAGCAGTTCTTC
-	TRBV5-1	TRBJ2-7	-	CASSLGQYEQYF	TGCGCCAGCAGCTTGGGTCAGTACGAGCAGTACTTC
TRBD1	TRBV2	TRBJ2-7	-	CASSGQGGYEQYF	TGTGCCAGCAGCGGACAGGGGGGGTACGAGCAGTACTTC
TRBD1	TRBV6-5	TRBJ1-3	-	CASSVRTGNGNTIYF	TGTGCCAGCAGTGTTCGGACAGGGAATGGAAACACCATATATTTT
-	TRBV5-1	TRBJ2-7	-	CASSENYEQYF	TGCGCCAGCAGCGAAAACTACGAGCAGTACTTC
TRBD1	TRBV6-6	TRBJ2-5	-	CASRVGQPQETQYF	TGTGCCAGCAGGGTGGGACAGCCCCAAGAGACCCAGTACTTC
-	TRBV6-1	TRBJ2-1	-	CASRQKYEQFF	TGTGCCAGCAGACAGAAATATGAGCAGTTCTTC
TRBD1	TRBV5-1	TRBJ1-4	-	CASSYDREAEKLFF	TGCGCCAGCAGCTATGACAGGGAGGCTGAAAAACTGTTTTTT
-	TRBV27	TRBJ1-2	-	CASRTWDGSRGGYTF	TGTGCCAGCAGAACTTGGGACGGGTCTCGCGGGGGCTACACCTTC
-	TRBV18	TRBJ1-5	many	CASSPRGEQPQHF	TGTGCCAGCTCACCACGAGGGGAACAGCCCCAGCATTTT
TRBD2	TRBV5-6	TRBJ2-3	-	CASSSSGRSKTDTQYF	TGTGCCAGCAGCTCTAGCGGGAGGTCAAAGACAGATACGCAGTATTTT
-	TRBV5-3	TRBJ2-4	-	CARSLPGGSSGVAKNIQYF	TGTGCCAGAAGCTTACCGGGCGGCTCTTCAGGCGTAGCCAAAAACATTCAGTACTTC
-	TRBV10-2	TRBJ1-1	once	CASSGTGIAEAFF	TGCGCCAGCAGTGGTACAGGGATCGCTGAAGCTTTCTTT
TRBD1	TRBV7-2	TRBJ2-3	-	CASSSPGQATRF	TGTGCCAGCAGCTCACCGGGACAGGCTACTCGATTT
-	TRBV9	TRBJ1-1	few	CASSVEVNTEAFF	TGTGCCAGCAGCGTAGAAGTGAACACTGAAGCTTTCTTT
TRBD1	TRBV5-4	TRBJ1-1	many	CASSRDRGITEAFF	TGTGCCAGCAGCCGGGACAGGGGGATCACTGAAGCTTTCTTT
TRBD2	TRBV29-1	TRBJ2-2	once	CSVEDLRSGGNTGELFF	TGCAGCGTTGAAGATCTTCGTAGCGGGGGCAACACCGGGGAGCTGTTTTTT
-	TRBV2	TRBJ1-4	-	CASSRALNEKLFF	TGTGCCAGCAGTAGGGCCTTGAACGAAAAACTGTTTTTT
TRBD1	TRBV7-9	TRBJ1-2	-	CASSLTGAGYTF	TGTGCCAGCAGCTTAACAGGGGCTGGCTACACCTTC
-	TRBV18	TRBJ1-4	-	CASSPRQTNEKLFF	TGTGCCAGCTCACCAAGGCAGACTAATGAAAAACTGTTTTTT
-	TRBV5-6	TRBJ1-6	-	CASSLASGSFSPLHF	TGTGCCAGCAGCTTGGCCTCAGGGTCTTTCTCACCCCTCCACTTT
-	TRBV28	TRBJ2-2	-	CASFESGTGELFF	TGTGCCAGCTTTGAGTCGGGCACCGGGGAGCTGTTTTTT
TRBD1	TRBV9	TRBJ1-1	-	CASSDQTGMNTEAFF	TGTGCCAGCAGCGACCAGACAGGGATGAACACTGAAGCTTTCTTT
-	TRBV28	TRBJ1-2	-	CASSSDDRINYGYTF	TGTGCCAGCAGTTCTGACGACAGGATCAACTATGGCTACACCTTC
-	TRBV18	TRBJ1-1	-	CASSPGQNTEAFF	TGTGCCAGCTCACCAGGACAGAACACTGAAGCTTTCTTT
TRBD2	TRBV18	TRBJ2-3	once	CASSPLPSRGVTDTQYF	TGTGCCAGCTCACCACTCCCCTCGCGGGGGGTCACAGATACGCAGTATTTT
TRBD1	TRBV27	TRBJ2-7	-	CASSLTGTGRYEQYF	TGTGCCAGCAGTCTCACCGGGACAGGGCGATACGAGCAGTACTTC
TRBD2	TRBV6-6	TRBJ2-7	-	CASSSGTTLRNEQYF	TGTGCCAGCAGTTCCGGGACTACGCTCCGGAACGAGCAGTACTTC
-	TRBV2	TRBJ1-2	-	CASSELGDYYGYTF	TGTGCCAGCAGTGAACTGGGGGACTACTATGGCTACACCTTC